This T cell receptor (beta chain) stems from a study of identical twins. As regards this clonotype: Its matching antigen is unknown.

The V segment lost 9 bases and the J segment 5 bases; nucleotides outside the gene matches: 5. The germline V gene has CDR1 KGHDR and CDR2 SFDVKD. The CDR3 contains 16 residues. Points from the study as a whole: The study found weaker excess twin sharing in beta out-of-frame sequences. Zero-insertion findings could be partly confounded by invariant cells (MAIT and iNKT cells). Alpha sequences that were out-of-frame and twin-shared showed an excess of low generation probability.

TCRdb processed the 5' RACE reads anew with MiXCR; each CDR3 protein has one entry. The data hold roughly 470,000 distinct CDR3 sequences, with approximately 14% observed a single time. Everyone who donated was a healthy Caucasian. This sample was also put to use in a study of yellow fever vaccine responses in identical twins.

The sample consisted of CD4+ T cells sorted from blood. V gene TRBV24-1 combines with J gene TRBJ2-2, with 16 positions matching TRBD2. The clonotype comes from a woman in her late teens or twenties in good health. Here the CDR3 DNA reads TGTGCCACCGGGACTAGCGGGAGGGCCTCAACCGGGGAGCTGTTTTTT. The encoded protein is CATGTSGRASTGELFF.